Included here is one TCR beta chain sequence, with context. The antigen is unknown. The data were taken from a study of radiation and T cells in renal cell carcinoma. Overall study findings and caveats: Pretreatment tumor biopsies were lacking, so baseline clonotypes are unknown. Top tumor clonotypes rose in blood 2 weeks post-radiation, then contracted.

The V gene end was trimmed by 5 bases and the J gene end by 5 bases; junction bases not matched to a gene: 10. Looked up from germline, CDR1 is SGHVS and CDR2 is FNYEAQ. This CDR3 comprises 15 residues. Some clones are missing from TCRdb's copy, which holds only in-frame ones; the method was immunoSEQ multiplex PCR. The sample yields around 180,000 clones, roughly nine tenths seen once. Time point: blood 4 weeks post-SBRT, at nephrectomy. Treatment specified: 15 Gy SBRT to primary tumor, nephrectomy 4 weeks later. Nephrectomy followed 15 Gy stereotactic body radiation by 4 weeks. V and J are TRBV7-6 and TRBJ1-1, with 8 bases that match TRBD1. Sequences were derived from blood, sampled from a patient whose treatment included radiotherapy and nephrectomy. This clonotype was sampled from a woman aged 45-60 years with renal cell carcinoma. CDR3 DNA sequence: TGTGCCAGCAGCAAATACGACAGGGGAATTACTGAAGCTTTCTTT. Its translation: CASSKYDRGITEAFF.